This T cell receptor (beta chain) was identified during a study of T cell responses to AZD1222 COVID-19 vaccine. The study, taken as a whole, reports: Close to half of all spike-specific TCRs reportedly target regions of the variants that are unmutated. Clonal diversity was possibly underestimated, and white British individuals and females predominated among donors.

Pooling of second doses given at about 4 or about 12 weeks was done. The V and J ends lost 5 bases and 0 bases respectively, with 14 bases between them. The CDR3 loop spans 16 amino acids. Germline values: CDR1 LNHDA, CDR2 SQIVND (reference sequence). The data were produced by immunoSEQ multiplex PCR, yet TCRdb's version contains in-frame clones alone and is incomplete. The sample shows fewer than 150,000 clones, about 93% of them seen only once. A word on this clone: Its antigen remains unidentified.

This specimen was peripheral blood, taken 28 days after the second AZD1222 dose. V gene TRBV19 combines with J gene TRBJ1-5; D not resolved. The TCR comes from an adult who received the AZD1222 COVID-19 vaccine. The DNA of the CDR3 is TGTGCCAGTAGTCCACCATACCAGAGTAGCAATCAGCCCCAGCATTTT. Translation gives CASSPPYQSSNQPQHF.